This T cell receptor (beta chain) was found in a study of metastatic and nonmetastatic thyroid tumors. Whole-study context: For malignant and benign thyroid patients, tumor or nodule tissue and blood were the sources whose repertoires were compared.

Study-level points and caveats: Benign nodules reportedly had significantly lower TCR beta diversity than malignant thyroid tumors in blood and tumor.

MiXCR was used by TCRdb to re-call the PCR reads. The sample carries about 20,000 clones, roughly 16% recorded once. Each patient came to thyroid surgery without any prior treatment (of any kind). This clone was counted many times. What it binds is unknown. The germline V and J ends were trimmed by 4 bases and 7 bases, with 14 bases remaining between them. This CDR3 has 14 residues. The germline CDR1 and CDR2 sequences are SNHLY and FYNNEI. The V and J genes are TRBV2 and TRBJ1-5; D gene unclear. Sequencing input: blood. The source is a female donor with papillary thyroid cancer or a benign thyroid nodule (not recorded which). Some clones in this sample may be carry-over from other donors' samples. In nucleotides, the CDR3 is TGTGCCAGCAGTGTAAGGGATCCGGGCCAGCCCCAGCATTTT. Translated: CASSVRDPGQPQHF.